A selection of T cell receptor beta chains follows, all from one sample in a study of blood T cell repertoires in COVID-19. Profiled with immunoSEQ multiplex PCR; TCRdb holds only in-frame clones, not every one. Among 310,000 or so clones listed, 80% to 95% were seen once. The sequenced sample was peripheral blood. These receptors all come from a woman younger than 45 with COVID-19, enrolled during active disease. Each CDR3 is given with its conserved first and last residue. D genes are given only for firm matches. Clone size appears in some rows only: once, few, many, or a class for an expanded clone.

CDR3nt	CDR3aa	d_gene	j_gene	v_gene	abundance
TGTGCCAGCTCCGGAGAACTTCTAGCGGGAGGGCGTGAGCAGTACTTC	CASSGELLAGGREQYF	TRBD2	TRBJ2-7	TRBV2	-
TGTGCCACCCGAGGTAGCGGGGCGTACAATGAGCAGTTCTTC	CATRGSGAYNEQFF	TRBD2	TRBJ2-1	TRBV24-1	-
TGTGCCAGCAGTCTCGACAGGAACACCGGGGAGCTGTTTTTT	CASSLDRNTGELFF	-	TRBJ2-2	TRBV6-5	-
TGTGCCACCAGCAGAGATGGCGGGAGCTCCTACAATGAGCAGTTCTTC	CATSRDGGSSYNEQFF	TRBD2	TRBJ2-1	TRBV15	-
TGTGCCAGCAGTATACTGCTAGCGGGAGAAAAATCGAGGTACAATGAGCAGTTCTTC	CASSILLAGEKSRYNEQFF	TRBD2	TRBJ2-1	TRBV2	-
TGCGCCAGCAGCGGGGCCGAGGGACAGGGAACAGATACGCAGTATTTT	CASSGAEGQGTDTQYF	TRBD1	TRBJ2-3	TRBV5-1	-
TGTGCCAGCAGCTCGCGACAGGGGGCCCACGAGCAGTACTTC	CASSSRQGAHEQYF	TRBD1	TRBJ2-7	TRBV11-1	-
TGTGCCAGCAGTAGCGGGAGGGTAAATGAGCAGTTCTTC	CASSSGRVNEQFF	TRBD2	TRBJ2-1	TRBV12-3/TRBV12-4	-
TGTGCCAGCAGCGCCATCCAAGAGACCCAGTACTTC	CASSAIQETQYF	-	TRBJ2-5	TRBV9	-
TGTGCCAGCAGCGACTCAGGGACCTACGAGCAGTACTTC	CASSDSGTYEQYF	-	TRBJ2-7	TRBV12-3/TRBV12-4	-
TGTGCCACCAGTGATCTAGGCACCGGGGAGCTGTTTTTT	CATSDLGTGELFF	-	TRBJ2-2	TRBV24-1	-
TGCAGCGTTGACTCCGAGAGTGGCTACGAGCAGTACTTC	CSVDSESGYEQYF	-	TRBJ2-7	TRBV29-1	-
TGTGCCAGTAGCCCGGGACAGTCTGTTTTTCGAGGCGGGGAGCTGTTTTTT	CASSPGQSVFRGGELFF	TRBD1	TRBJ2-2	TRBV19	-
TGTGCCAGCAGTTTTGAGTTTACCGGGGAGCTGTTTTTT	CASSFEFTGELFF	-	TRBJ2-2	TRBV12-3/TRBV12-4	-
TGTGCCGGGAGGGCGGGGTACAATGAGCAGTTCTTC	CAGRAGYNEQFF	TRBD2	TRBJ2-1	TRBV30	-
TGTGCCACCAGCCAGGCTTATGGCACTGAAGCTTTCTTT	CATSQAYGTEAFF	-	TRBJ1-1	TRBV6-5	-
TGCGCCAGCAGCCCGGGAGGGTCTGGCGGTGGCTACACCTTC	CASSPGGSGGGYTF	-	TRBJ1-2	TRBV5-1	-
TGCGCCAGCAGCTTGACAGGGAGCTCCTACGAGCAGTACTTC	CASSLTGSSYEQYF	-	TRBJ2-7	TRBV5-1	-
TGTGCCAGTAAGGGACTAGCGGGCTGGGATACGCAGTATTTT	CASKGLAGWDTQYF	TRBD2	TRBJ2-3	TRBV19	-
TGTGCCAGTAGGAGGCAGTCTAATCAGCCCCAGCATTTT	CASRRQSNQPQHF	-	TRBJ1-5	TRBV19	-
TGTGCCAGCAGTGAACTCTTACTCAGCAGCGGCGCTGAAGCTTTCTTT	CASSELLLSSGAEAFF	-	TRBJ1-1	TRBV6-1	-
TGTGCCAGCAGCCAAGTTGTAGTAGCGGGAGAATCCGGGGAGCTGTTTTTT	CASSQVVVAGESGELFF	TRBD2	TRBJ2-2	TRBV3-1/TRBV3-2	-
TGTGCCAGCAGCTTAGGGGGTCTAGGGGGCCACGAGCAGTACTTC	CASSLGGLGGHEQYF	TRBD1	TRBJ2-7	TRBV7-8	few
TGTGCCAGCAGTAGGGTTAGCGGTATTTTCAATGAGCAGTTCTTC	CASSRVSGIFNEQFF	-	TRBJ2-1	TRBV2	once
TGTGCAAGTCGCTTAGCGCCTACAGTGGACACTGAAGCTTTCTTT	CASRLAPTVDTEAFF	-	TRBJ1-1	TRBV12-2	-
TGTGCCAGTAGTCGGGGACAGGGAGCCTCTTACGAGCAGTACTTC	CASSRGQGASYEQYF	TRBD1	TRBJ2-7	TRBV19	-
TGTGCCAGCAGCTTAGCAACAGAACTGAACACTGAAGCTTTCTTT	CASSLATELNTEAFF	-	TRBJ1-1	TRBV7-8	-
TGTGCCAGTAGTATCGGACTAGAGCAGTACTTC	CASSIGLEQYF	-	TRBJ2-7	TRBV19	-
TGTGCCAGCAGTTTATATAGGACAGGGACGCAGGAGCAGTACTTC	CASSLYRTGTQEQYF	TRBD1	TRBJ2-7	TRBV27	-
TGCGCCAGCAGCTTGGTTTTCGGGGGTTTAGCGACCCAGTACTTC	CASSLVFGGLATQYF	-	TRBJ2-5	TRBV5-1	-
TGTGCCAGCAGGCTGACAGGTTTCTCCTCCTACAATGAGCAGTTCTTC	CASRLTGFSSYNEQFF	-	TRBJ2-1	TRBV7-2	-
TGTGCCAGCAGTTCCACCAGCAGGGCCTATGGCTACACCTTC	CASSSTSRAYGYTF	-	TRBJ1-2	TRBV28	-
TGTGCCTGGACCCTTGGACAGGGAAACACCATATATTTT	CAWTLGQGNTIYF	-	TRBJ1-3	TRBV30	-
TGTGCCAGCAGCTCACTAGCGGGAGGGCGCAATGAGCAGTTCTTC	CASSSLAGGRNEQFF	TRBD2	TRBJ2-1	TRBV11-1	few
TGTGCCAGCAGTAGAGGACAGGGTCAGTTCTTC	CASSRGQGQFF	TRBD1	TRBJ2-1	TRBV12-3/TRBV12-4	-
TGTGCCAGTAGTATCCCCAGCGGGAGAAAAACAGATACGCAGTATTTT	CASSIPSGRKTDTQYF	TRBD2	TRBJ2-3	TRBV19	-
TGTGCCAGCAGCGCGACAGGGGGAAATCAGCCCCAGCATTTT	CASSATGGNQPQHF	TRBD1	TRBJ1-5	TRBV2	-
TGTGCCATCAGTACAGGGGTTAATGAAAAACTGTTTTTT	CAISTGVNEKLFF	TRBD1	TRBJ1-4	TRBV10-3	-
TGCGCCAGCAGTGTGACCTGGGAGGGTGCTGAGCAGTTCTTC	CASSVTWEGAEQFF	TRBD2	TRBJ2-1	TRBV10-1	-
TGTGCCAGCAGTCCGACTGCGTATAGCAATCAGCCCCAGCATTTT	CASSPTAYSNQPQHF	-	TRBJ1-5	TRBV2	-
TGTGCCACCCGGGACAGCAACTATGGCTACACCTTC	CATRDSNYGYTF	TRBD1	TRBJ1-2	TRBV28	-
TGCGCCAGCAGCTTGGCGACAGGGCATAATGGCTACACCTTC	CASSLATGHNGYTF	TRBD1	TRBJ1-2	TRBV5-1	-
TGTGCTAGTGGTGGCAGCCTGGAGACTGGCAATGAGCAGTTCTTC	CASGGSLETGNEQFF	-	TRBJ2-1	TRBV12-5	-
TGTGCCAGCAGTGGTCCAGGGGCGCACACTGAAGCTTTCTTT	CASSGPGAHTEAFF	-	TRBJ1-1	TRBV2	-
TGCGCCAGCAGCTCGGAGGTCCATTCCTACAATGAGCAGTTCTTC	CASSSEVHSYNEQFF	-	TRBJ2-1	TRBV5-1	-
TGTGCCAGCAGAGAATACGGCGGGACGCGTCGTGGAGAGACCCAGTACTTC	CASREYGGTRRGETQYF	-	TRBJ2-5	TRBV6-1	-
TGTGCCAGCAGCTCCATATTCCGGACAGGCTCCTACGAGCAGTACTTC	CASSSIFRTGSYEQYF	TRBD1	TRBJ2-7	TRBV7-9	many
TGTGCCAGCAGCCAAGAGTGGCTAGCGGGAGGAACCTACGAGCAGTACTTC	CASSQEWLAGGTYEQYF	TRBD2	TRBJ2-7	TRBV3-1/TRBV3-2	-
TGTGCCAGCAGCTTGGGGCTAGCGAAGTCCTACGAGCAGTACTTC	CASSLGLAKSYEQYF	-	TRBJ2-7	TRBV28	-
TGTGCCAGCAGTTACTCAGTCTCAGGCACAGATACGCAGTATTTT	CASSYSVSGTDTQYF	-	TRBJ2-3	TRBV6-5	once
TGCAGCGTTGGTACAACCACTATGAACACTGAAGCTTTCTTT	CSVGTTTMNTEAFF	-	TRBJ1-1	TRBV29-1	-
TGTGCCAGCAGTCGATCCCGGGACAGGGGCCATCAGCCCCAGCATTTT	CASSRSRDRGHQPQHF	TRBD1	TRBJ1-5	TRBV6-6	-
TGTGCCAGCAGTCAGACAGGGTCAATGAATGAAGCTTTCTTT	CASSQTGSMNEAFF	TRBD1	TRBJ1-1	TRBV7-9	few
TGTGCCAGTATAAGGGAGAAGGACGAAAAACTGTTTTTT	CASIREKDEKLFF	-	TRBJ1-4	TRBV19	few
TGCGCCAGCAGCCGCGCGCCGGGACTAGCGGACATACTTGCCTACGAGCAGTACTTC	CASSRAPGLADILAYEQYF	TRBD2	TRBJ2-7	TRBV5-1	-
TGTGCCAGCAGCCCCCGACTAGCGGGATCCTACGAGCAGTACTTC	CASSPRLAGSYEQYF	TRBD2	TRBJ2-7	TRBV9	-
TGTGCCAGCAGGAGACTGGTTCAAGAGACCCAGTACTTC	CASRRLVQETQYF	-	TRBJ2-5	TRBV2	-